A single sample is the source of the 32 T cell receptor beta chains below, sequenced in a study of T cell repertoires in cytomegalovirus infection. TCRdb analysed the reads with MiXCR anew, one entry per CDR3 protein. The sample holds about 740,000 distinct CDR3 sequences; roughly 35% are singletons and the top ten take 2.5% to 3.5%. Material: PBMCs. Every receptor here comes from a human donor in good health (CMV status not recorded). Some clones in this sample may be carry-over from other donors' samples.

This clonotype was counted ten times or more. V usage is TRBV7-6 and J usage is TRBJ2-3; D uncertain. V was trimmed by 1 base and J by 6 bases, leaving 8 bases between them. Germline loops: CDR1 SGHVS, CDR2 FNYEAQ. The CDR3 spans 13 residues. The CDR3 region is CASSLGPLDTQYF. CDR3 nucleotide sequence: TGTGCCAGCAGCTTAGGCCCCTTGGATACGCAGTATTTT.

This clonotype was counted many times. This chain uses TRBV12-3 or TRBV12-4 with TRBJ1-4, with 7 bases that match TRBD1. The CDR3 sequence is 15 residues long. V was pared by 6 bases and J by 7 bases, with 11 bases of the junction left unmatched. DNA for the CDR3: TGTGCCAGCAGCACCTACAGGGGAGGAATTGAAAAACTGTTTTTT. Translated, it gives CASSTYRGGIEKLFF.

This chain connects TRBV27 to TRBJ1-1; D is undetermined. Germline values: CDR1 MNHEY, CDR2 SMNVEV (reference sequence). V lost 6 bases to trimming and J lost 0 bases, with 17 bases between them. The CDR3 covers 16 residues. CDR3 region: CASRREQRKMNTEAFF. DNA for the CDR3: TGTGCCAGCAGAAGAGAACAGCGAAAAATGAACACTGAAGCTTTCTTT.

The chain employs TRBV7-8 and TRBJ1-1; D call uncertain. Germline V gene sequence: CDR1 SGHVS, CDR2 FQNEAQ. V dropped 6 bases and J dropped 5 bases, with 13 bases sitting between them. This CDR3 has 13 residues. The CDR3 DNA follows: TGTGCCAGCAGTCGAATACAGTGGACTGAAGCTTTCTTT. Translated, it gives CASSRIQWTEAFF.

There are many counts of this clonotype. V and J are TRBV7-6 and TRBJ2-2, with 9 bases aligning to TRBD2. Germline CDR1 reads SGHVS; CDR2 reads FNYEAQ. This CDR3 has 17 residues. Germline trimming cut 0 bases from V and 6 bases from J; bases unmatched to any gene: 8. The CDR3 sequence is CASSLALFSGSSGELFF. Written as DNA, the CDR3 is TGTGCCAGCAGCTTAGCGCTATTTAGCGGGAGTTCCGGGGAGCTGTTTTTT. Using reference TRBV7-6 and TRBJ2-2 for the parts outside the CDR3, the full variable domain is GAGVSQSPRYKVTKRGQDVALRCDPISGHVSLYWYRQALGQGPEFLTYFNYEAQQDKSGLPNDRFSAERPEGSISTLTIQRTEQRDSAMYRCASSLALFSGSSGELFFGEGSRLTVL.

This clonotype was seen at least ten times. The chain is built from TRBV7-6 and TRBJ2-3; TRBD1 matches 8 bases. Losses at the gene ends were 5 bases for V and 1 base for J; bases not matched to a gene: 2. Germline CDR1 SGHVS, CDR2 FNYEAQ. This CDR3 contains 14 residues. This CDR3 reads CASSTQGGTDTQYF. In DNA form, the CDR3 reads TGTGCCAGCAGCACACAGGGGGGCACAGATACGCAGTATTTT.

This clonotype was recorded at least ten times. The J gene is TRBJ2-1, the V gene TRBV7-2; a possible D gene is TRBD1 (5 bases). The germline V and J ends were trimmed by 6 bases and 8 bases, with 14 bases remaining between them. The germline gives CDR1 SGHTA, CDR2 FQGNSA. The CDR3 spans 13 residues. CDR3 DNA: TGTGCCAGCAGTTTACAAGGGGCCGATGAGCAGTTCTTC. It specifies CASSLQGADEQFF.

The chain employs TRBV4-1 and TRBJ1-2; TRBD1 matches at 10 bases. V shed 1 base and J 2 bases; nucleotides not matched to a gene: 7. CDR3 length: 17 amino acids. Germline values: CDR1 MGHRA, CDR2 YSYEKL. The CDR3: CASSQGPTGGINYGYTF. Here the CDR3 DNA reads TGCGCCAGCAGCCAAGGACCGACAGGGGGCATCAACTATGGCTACACCTTC.

This clonotype was observed a handful of times. J is TRBJ1-4 and V is TRBV7-8, with a weak D call TRBD1 (5 bases). This CDR3 contains 15 residues. With 4 bases removed from V and 4 bases from J, the gap between germline ends came to 13 bases. Germline assignment: CDR1 SGHVS and CDR2 FQNEAQ. This CDR3 reads CASSWGGTINEKLFF. The DNA for the CDR3 is TGTGCCAGCAGCTGGGGAGGGACCATTAATGAAAAACTGTTTTTT.

The chain carries TRBV28 and TRBJ1-2; D is unclear. Per germline, CDR1 MDHEN and CDR2 SYDVKM. CDR3 length: 14 amino acids. V lost 9 bases and J 10 bases, leaving 24 bases between the germline ends. The DNA of the CDR3 is TGTGCCAGTAATCCCCGGCCCCGGCTGTCCGCCTACACCTTC. Encoded protein: CASNPRPRLSAYTF.

This chain uses TRBV2 with TRBJ1-2, with D possibly being TRBD1 (5 bases). Per the germline V gene, CDR1 is SNHLY and CDR2 is FYNNEI. Trimming pared 3 bases from V and 5 bases from J, leaving 16 bases between. CDR3 length equals 15 residues. CDR3 nucleotides: TGTGCCAGCAGTGACTCGGGACCGGCCGGGTATGGCTACACCTTC. The encoded protein is CASSDSGPAGYGYTF.

The genes are TRBV11-2 and TRBJ1-3; D is unresolved. The CDR3 is made up of 17 amino acids. Trimming left V 1 base short and J 0 bases short, with 13 bases between. Germline CDR1 SGHAT, CDR2 FQNNGV. CDR3 in amino acids: CASSLVPGMYSGNTIYF. As DNA, the CDR3 is TGTGCCAGCAGCTTAGTACCGGGGATGTACTCTGGAAACACCATATATTTT.

The V and J genes are TRBV14 and TRBJ1-1; D gene ambiguous. CDR1 is SGHDN, CDR2 FVKESK, per germline. The CDR3 has 15 amino acids. Deletions cut 0 bases from V and 5 bases from J, with 13 bases between. DNA of the CDR3: TGTGCCAGCAGCCAAGATCCGCCCGCTAGGACTGAAGCTTTCTTT. Its translation is CASSQDPPARTEAFF.

The chain has TRBV28 and TRBJ1-4; D is unresolved. Trimming cost V 6 bases and J 8 bases, with 16 bases left between them. CDR3 length equals 14 residues. Germline V gene lookup returns CDR1 MDHEN and CDR2 SYDVKM. The CDR3 bases are TGTGCCAGCAGCTCCCCGACCATGGGGGAAAAACTGTTTTTT. It codes for CASSSPTMGEKLFF.

This clonotype came up a few times. The genes are TRBV20-1 and TRBJ1-5; no reliable D call. The CDR3 has 13 amino acids. The germline V and J ends were trimmed by 0 bases and 4 bases, with 7 bases remaining between them. Per the germline V gene, CDR1 is DFQATT and CDR2 is SNEGSKA (reference sequence). CDR3 DNA: TGCAGTGCTAGAGAGGGAGGTAATCAGCCCCAGCATTTT. Amino acid sequence: CSAREGGNQPQHF.

The J gene is TRBJ1-4, the V gene TRBV6-5; 10 positions agree with TRBD1. With 6 bases clipped from V and 11 bases from J, the junction kept 9 bases outside the gene matches. The V gene's germline CDR1 is MNHEY and CDR2 SVGAGI. The CDR3 contains 14 residues. The CDR3 sequence: CASRTPLTGGKLFF. The CDR3 DNA follows: TGTGCCAGCAGAACCCCCCTGACAGGGGGCAAACTGTTTTTT.

In the case of this clonotype: This may be a read error, as it is one base from a much larger clone. The gene calls are TRBV28 and TRBJ1-1; D may be TRBD1 (5 bases). The CDR3 loop spans 15 amino acids. Germline CDR1 is MDHEN and CDR2 is SYDVKM. The V end lost 9 bases, the J end lost 0 bases, and 17 bases lay between the germline ends. The CDR3 is CASNSRRGVNTEAFF. CDR3 coding DNA: TGTGCCAGTAATTCCAGGCGGGGCGTGAACACTGAAGCTTTCTTT.

The J gene is TRBJ2-5, the V gene TRBV29-1, with a weak D call TRBD2 (6 bases). V lost 7 bases, J lost 2 bases, and 11 bases lay in between. Germline V gene data show CDR1 as SQVTM and CDR2 as ANQGSEA. The CDR3 runs to 12 residues. CDR3 nucleotide sequence: TGCAGCGCCGGGGGACCGCAAGAGACCCAGTACTTC. Its protein product is CSAGGPQETQYF.

This clonotype was counted many times. The genes are TRBV7-2 and TRBJ1-1; D unresolved. The CDR3 extends over 14 amino acids. Trimming cost V 5 bases and J 8 bases, with 18 bases left between them. Germline CDR1 is SGHTA and CDR2 is FQGNSA. This chain's CDR3 is CASSPSRAGGEAFF. CDR3 DNA: TGTGCCAGCAGCCCGTCAAGGGCGGGAGGCGAAGCTTTCTTT.

The chain employs TRBV12-5 and TRBJ2-3, with D unclear. This CDR3 contains 15 residues. Per the germline V gene, CDR1 is LGHNT and CDR2 is FRNRAP. With 1 base removed from V and 2 bases from J, the gap between germline ends came to 10 bases. The chain's CDR3 is CASGLGGLNTDTQYF. CDR3 in DNA: TGTGCTAGTGGTTTGGGGGGATTAAACACAGATACGCAGTATTTT.

The chain has TRBV19 and TRBJ2-7; 8 bases are a match to TRBD2. Germline V lookup: CDR1 LNHDA, CDR2 SQIVND (reference sequence). After removal of 4 bases from V and 6 bases from J, the junction contained 11 bases not matched to a gene. This CDR3 has 15 residues. The CDR3 is CASSTPLREGREQYF. CDR3 bases: TGTGCCAGTAGTACACCTCTCCGGGAGGGACGCGAGCAGTACTTC.

The chain combines TRBV7-9 with TRBJ2-3; D unresolved. CDR3 size: 13 residues. The V end was cut by 7 bases, the J end by 1 base, with 9 bases between. Per germline, CDR1 SEHNR and CDR2 FQNEAQ (reference sequence). CDR3 sequence reads: CASKLSRTDTQYF. CDR3 DNA sequence: TGTGCCAGCAAACTCTCTCGCACAGATACGCAGTATTTT.

The CDR3 DNA follows: TGTGCCAGCAGTTGGGGACAGGGGGAAACTGAAGCTTTCTTT. Translating gives CASSWGQGETEAFF. The chain is built from TRBV27 and TRBJ1-1, with 11 bases that match TRBD1. The CDR3 is 14 amino acids. Unmatched junction bases numbered 3, after V lost 4 bases and J lost 5 bases. In germline, CDR1 is MNHEY, CDR2 SMNVEV (reference sequence).

V is TRBV20-1 and J is TRBJ2-3; 9 bases fit TRBD1. V shed 1 base and J 7 bases; nucleotides not matched to a gene: 12. The CDR3 is 16 amino acids. Germline V gene data show CDR1 as DFQATT and CDR2 as SNEGSKA (reference sequence). CDR3 in amino acids: CSARVTGGFRRNTQYF. The CDR3 DNA follows: TGCAGTGCTAGAGTAACAGGGGGCTTTCGGAGGAATACGCAGTATTTT.

There are a few counts of this clonotype. The chain carries TRBV28 and TRBJ1-1; possible D gene TRBD1, 5 bases. Germline-derived CDR1 and CDR2 are MDHEN and SYDVKM. The CDR3 consists of 17 residues. V lost 0 bases and J lost 4, with 18 bases in between. CDR3 region: CASSLWVVDIQGTEAFF. CDR3 DNA: TGTGCCAGCAGTTTATGGGTCGTGGACATCCAAGGCACTGAAGCTTTCTTT.

This chain uses TRBV7-9 with TRBJ2-5, with 8 bases aligning to TRBD2. Germline V gene sequence: CDR1 SEHNR, CDR2 FQNEAQ (reference sequence). V trimming: 7 bases; J trimming: 1 base; junction bases outside the gene matches: 14. CDR3 length: 17 amino acids. CDR3 sequence (DNA): TGTGCCAGCAATATTGGGCCAGCGGGAGAGCTCCAAGAGACCCAGTACTTC. Its protein product is CASNIGPAGELQETQYF.

This clonotype was seen many times. The chain employs TRBV7-6 and TRBJ2-6, with a weak D call TRBD2 (5 bases). Trimming took off 1 base at V and 4 bases at J, with 14 bases between the two ends. The CDR3 is 17 amino acids. Germline V gene data show CDR1 as SGHVS and CDR2 as FNYEAQ. CDR3 sequence (DNA): TGTGCCAGCAGCTTAGATTTCGGCGGGTCGGGGGCCAACGTCCTGACTTTC. This sequence encodes CASSLDFGGSGANVLTF.

J is TRBJ1-3 and V is TRBV28, with 7 bases lining up with TRBD1. Germline V lookup: CDR1 MDHEN, CDR2 SYDVKM. V lost 8 bases, J lost 2 bases, and 15 bases stayed unmatched. The CDR3 runs to 17 residues. Written as DNA, the CDR3 is TGTGCCAGCGGACTACTACAGGGGACGGGAGCTGGAAACACCATATATTTT. Its protein is CASGLLQGTGAGNTIYF.

This clonotype was picked up one time. The V call is TRBV29-1, the J call TRBJ1-2, with D possibly being TRBD1 (6 bases). Germline assignment: CDR1 SQVTM and CDR2 ANQGSEA. This CDR3 comprises 14 residues. V lost 7 bases to trimming and J lost 4 bases, with 19 bases between them. The CDR3 DNA is TGCAGCGCCCCCCCCCCAGCAGGGGCCTATGGCTACACCTTC. This sequence encodes CSAPPPAGAYGYTF.

This clonotype was seen a few times. The rearrangement uses TRBV27 and TRBJ1-4; no definite D call. Germline V CDR1 and CDR2: MNHEY, SMNVEV (reference sequence). Deletions cut 5 bases from V and 5 bases from J, with 9 bases between. The CDR3 length is 13 residues. The DNA of the CDR3 is TGTGCCAGCAGTCCCTACTGGAATGAAAAACTGTTTTTT. As protein: CASSPYWNEKLFF. Full variable domain (missing parts from reference TRBV27 and TRBJ1-4): EAQVTQNPRYLITVTGKKLTVTCSQNMNHEYMSWYRQDPGLGLRQIYYSMNVEVTDKGDVPEGYKVSRKEKRNFPLILESPSPNQTSLYFCASSPYWNEKLFFGSGTQLSVL.

The chain carries TRBV7-2 and TRBJ2-5; TRBD1 matches at 8 bases. CDR3 size: 14 residues. CDR1 and CDR2 from the germline V gene are SGHTA and FQGNSA. J was trimmed by 14 bases and V by 5 bases; bases with no gene match: 16. The CDR3 DNA reads TGTGCCAGCAGCCACAGGGGGTCCTGGGAGACCCGATACTTC. Protein: CASSHRGSWETRYF.

This clonotype was observed a handful of times. The genes are TRBV5-4 and TRBJ1-2; the match to TRBD1 covers 7 bases. The trim removed 1 base at V and 5 bases at J, leaving 11 bases unmatched. The CDR3 loop spans 16 amino acids. Germline CDR1 SGHNT, CDR2 YYREEE (reference sequence). CDR3 loop: CASSLRSGTDSYGYTF. CDR3 DNA sequence: TGTGCCAGCAGCTTGCGGAGTGGGACAGACTCGTATGGCTACACCTTC.